This T cell receptor beta chain stems from a study of blood T cell repertoires in COVID-19. Trimming removed 5 bases at V and 3 bases at J, with 13 bases between. Germline-derived CDR1 and CDR2 are SNHLY and FYNNEI. This CDR3 is built from 14 residues. Produced via immunoSEQ multiplex PCR; TCRdb's table is partial and in-frame only. The sample includes a few hundred thousand clones, 80% to 90% of them seen just once. The study recruited people aged about 18 to 89 years across more than 20 US areas. Recovered participants had two consecutive negative NP/OP PCR tests, healthcare professional clearance, or symptom resolution.

Material: PBMCs or T cells enriched from blood (not recorded which). The chain combines TRBV2 with TRBJ1-1; weak D call: TRBD1 (6 bases). The origin of this receptor is a woman aged 60 to 75 who had recovered from COVID-19. CDR3: CASSRGGGDTEAFF. CDR3 sequence (DNA): TGTGCCAGCAGTAGAGGGGGAGGGGACACTGAAGCTTTCTTT.